Each of the 27 T cell receptor beta chains below was sequenced from the same sample in a study of blood T cell repertoires in COVID-19 (dated by TCRdb to about 2020). Preparation of the library involved the immunoSEQ multiplex PCR assay. In its TCRdb copy, this immuneACCESS table keeps in-frame sequences only and misses some clones. Where compared with another copy, unresolved V genes explain less than half of these, and the others have no known cause. Present in this sample are some 150,000 clones, 85% to 90% of which were seen just once. The ten largest clones add up to approximately 3% of the sample. Sequences were obtained from peripheral blood. The receptors shown here come from a woman aged 60 to 75 with active COVID-19.

V is TRBV6-6 and J is TRBJ2-3, with D maybe TRBD1 (6 bases). CDR3 length equals 15 residues. CDR1 and CDR2 from the germline V gene are MNHNY and SVGAGI (reference sequence). The V and J ends lost 0 bases and 1 base respectively, with 8 bases between them. The CDR3 sequence is CASSYSRTGTDTQYF. The CDR3 DNA follows: TGTGCCAGCAGTTACTCGAGGACAGGCACAGATACGCAGTATTTT.

The J gene is TRBJ2-2, the V gene TRBV28; 7 bases line up with TRBD1. V lost 0 bases, J lost 4 bases, and 8 bases stayed unmatched. The CDR3 is 17 amino acids. Germline lookup yields CDR1 MDHEN and CDR2 SYDVKM. The CDR3 coding sequence is TGTGCCAGCAGTTTATGGGTGACAGGGCAATTCACCGGGGAGCTGTTTTTT. Its protein product is CASSLWVTGQFTGELFF.

V is TRBV19 and J is TRBJ2-5; D remains unclear. Germline V gene data show CDR1 as LNHDA and CDR2 as SQIVND (reference sequence). The CDR3 totals 13 residues. The germline V and J ends were trimmed by 1 base and 3 bases, with 6 bases remaining between them. CDR3 nucleotides: TGTGCCAGTAGTATAGTTGCGGAAGAGACCCAGTACTTC. Translating gives CASSIVAEETQYF.

In the case of this clone: Within the sample, other DNA sequences also encode this same CDR3. The rearrangement uses TRBV29-1 and TRBJ2-2; maybe TRBD1 (6 bases). The CDR3 length is 12 residues. Germline-derived CDR1 and CDR2 are SQVTM and ANQGSEA. Trimming took 5 bases from V and 5 from J, leaving 9 bases between them. This CDR3 reads CSVLRGTGELFF. The DNA of the CDR3 is TGCAGCGTTCTCAGGGGAACCGGGGAGCTGTTTTTT.

The V and J genes are TRBV19 and TRBJ1-1; no clear D. Germline CDR1 LNHDA, CDR2 SQIVND (reference sequence). The V and J ends lost 7 bases and 5 bases respectively, with 11 bases between them. The CDR3 is 12 amino acids. The CDR3 sequence is CASKGRETEAFF. CDR3 DNA sequence: TGTGCCAGTAAAGGACGGGAGACTGAAGCTTTCTTT.

The chain is built from TRBV5-1 and TRBJ2-1; 16 positions agree with TRBD2. Per germline, CDR1 SGHRS and CDR2 YFSETQ. J lost 4 bases, V lost 4 bases, and 5 bases had no gene match. This CDR3 region has 17 residues. The CDR3 sequence: CASSPGTSGRDYNEQFF. Here the CDR3 DNA reads TGCGCCAGCAGCCCGGGGACTAGCGGGAGGGATTACAATGAGCAGTTCTTC.

The chain links TRBV7-9 to TRBJ2-2; 11 bases agree with TRBD2. CDR1 is SEHNR, CDR2 FQNEAQ, per germline (reference sequence). The V and J ends lost 4 bases and 6 bases, in that order; junction bases with no gene match: 7. The CDR3 covers 16 residues. CDR3 coding DNA: TGTGCCAGCAGCTCCGGACGGACTAGCGGGTCCGGGGAGCTGTTTTTT. This gives the protein CASSSGRTSGSGELFF.

This chain links TRBV12-3 or TRBV12-4 with TRBJ1-5; no reliable D call. V was cut by 3 bases and J by 3 bases, with 6 bases left in between. This CDR3 has 13 amino acids. CDR3 protein: CASSLIANQPQHF. CDR3 DNA: TGTGCCAGCAGTTTGATAGCCAATCAGCCCCAGCATTTT.

The V gene is TRBV12-3 or TRBV12-4, the J gene TRBJ2-5; TRBD1 might be the D (6 bases). This CDR3 has 13 residues. Trimming removed 4 bases at V and 1 base at J, with 7 bases between. CDR3 loop: CASSWTAQETQYF. DNA for the CDR3: TGTGCCAGCAGTTGGACAGCCCAAGAGACCCAGTACTTC.

CDR3 bases: TGTGCCAGCAGTCCGATCGGGGGGGAGGCAACCTACGAGCAGTACTTC. Encoded protein: CASSPIGGEATYEQYF. The rearrangement joins TRBV28 to TRBJ2-7, with TRBD2 identical over 8 bases. Germline CDR1 and CDR2: MDHEN and SYDVKM. The CDR3 has 16 amino acids. The V gene end was trimmed by 5 bases and the J gene end by 2 bases; junction bases not matched to a gene: 11.

This clone has just one count. The rearrangement joins TRBV5-6 to TRBJ2-7; D is unclear. The CDR3 spans 11 residues. CDR1 is SGHDT, CDR2 YYEEEE, per germline. The germline V and J ends were trimmed by 1 base and 3 bases, with 2 bases remaining between them. This CDR3 reads CASSLYYEQYF. As DNA, the CDR3 is TGTGCCAGCAGCTTGTACTACGAGCAGTACTTC.

V usage is TRBV15 and J usage is TRBJ2-3, with TRBD2 matching over 15 bases. The germline gives CDR1 LNHNV, CDR2 YYDKDF (reference sequence). This CDR3 spans 18 amino acids. The V and J ends lost 2 bases and 4 bases, in that order; junction bases with no gene match: 7. The chain's CDR3 is CATSRLYWTSGRADTQYF. The CDR3 nucleotides are TGTGCCACCAGCAGACTCTACTGGACTAGCGGGAGGGCAGATACGCAGTATTTT.

The chain links TRBV9 to TRBJ2-1; 7 nucleotides line up with TRBD1. Germline CDR1 and CDR2: SGDLS and YYNGEE. The trim removed 3 bases at V and 0 bases at J, leaving 6 bases unmatched. CDR3 length: 16 amino acids. The CDR3 DNA is TGTGCCAGCAGCGAGAAGGGACAGTTCTCCTACAATGAGCAGTTCTTC. Translating gives CASSEKGQFSYNEQFF.

This chain connects TRBV7-6 to TRBJ2-7; 9 bases map to TRBD1. The germline V gene encodes CDR1 SGHVS and CDR2 FNYEAQ. V was clipped by 1 base and J by 4 bases; unmatched bases: 5. The CDR3 has 15 residues. The CDR3 loop is CASSLGQGGRYEQYF. CDR3 bases: TGTGCCAGCAGCTTAGGACAGGGGGGTCGATACGAGCAGTACTTC. The whole variable domain, remainder taken from reference TRBV7-6 and TRBJ2-7, is GAGVSQSPRYKVTKRGQDVALRCDPISGHVSLYWYRQALGQGPEFLTYFNYEAQQDKSGLPNDRFSAERPEGSISTLTIQRTEQRDSAMYRCASSLGQGGRYEQYFGPGTRLTVT.

The V and J genes are TRBV5-6 and TRBJ2-2; D uncertain. Per germline, CDR1 SGHDT and CDR2 YYEEEE. V was pared by 3 bases and J by 3 bases, with 3 bases between. The length of the CDR3 is 12 residues. Here the CDR3 reads CASSSYTGELFF. In nucleotides, the CDR3 is TGTGCCAGCAGCTCGTACACCGGGGAGCTGTTTTTT.

This clone appeared once. The chain carries TRBV7-9 and TRBJ1-1; D might be TRBD1 (5 bases). Germline values: CDR1 SEHNR, CDR2 FQNEAQ (reference sequence). The CDR3 is 14 amino acids. V gave up 4 bases and J gave up 0 bases, with 9 bases separating them. DNA of the CDR3: TGTGCCAGCAGCTCCAGGGTCGTGAACACTGAAGCTTTCTTT. The encoded protein is CASSSRVVNTEAFF.

This rearrangement joins TRBV11-2 to TRBJ2-7, with 7 bases fitting TRBD1. Germline loops: CDR1 SGHAT, CDR2 FQNNGV. V shed 5 bases and J 9 bases; nucleotides not matched to a gene: 1. The length of the CDR3 is 10 residues. The CDR3 DNA is TGTGCCAGCAGCCAGGGGGTGCAGTACTTC. It specifies CASSQGVQYF.

Only one count was recorded for this clone. The V call is TRBV4-2, the J call TRBJ2-3, with 14 bases fitting TRBD2. CDR3 length equals 16 residues. Germline V CDR1 and CDR2: LGHNA, YNFKEQ. Losses at the gene ends were 5 bases for V and 7 bases for J; bases not matched to a gene: 8. The CDR3 region has the DNA TGTGCCAGCAGCGCCCGACTAGCGGGAGGGTTTCATACGCAGTATTTT. Protein: CASSARLAGGFHTQYF.

A single count supports this clone. This sequence joins TRBV18 and TRBJ2-5, with TRBD1 as a possible D gene (5 bases). CDR1 KGHSH and CDR2 LQKENI come from the germline V gene. Trimming pared 1 base from V and 3 bases from J, leaving 6 bases between. The CDR3 sequence is 13 residues long. The CDR3, as DNA: TGTGCCAGCTCACCACGGGGCAAAGAGACCCAGTACTTC. It yields the protein CASSPRGKETQYF.

The V call is TRBV7-2, the J call TRBJ2-3; 9 nucleotides line up with TRBD2. The germline V gene has CDR1 SGHTA and CDR2 FQGNSA. The CDR3 is 18 amino acids. V gave up 2 bases and J gave up 4 bases; unmatched junction bases: 13. This CDR3 is CASSLRGGAGGVSDTQYF. The DNA for the CDR3 is TGTGCCAGCAGCTTACGGGGCGGTGCGGGAGGGGTATCAGATACGCAGTATTTT.

The chain couples TRBV15 to TRBJ1-4, with D possibly matching TRBD1 (6 bases). The CDR3 is made up of 17 amino acids. Deletions cut 1 base from V and 5 bases from J, with 17 bases between. Germline-derived CDR1 and CDR2 are LNHNV and YYDKDF (reference sequence). CDR3 in DNA: TGTGCCACCAGCAGAGGAGGTGCCGGGACAAGGAATGAAAAACTGTTTTTT. Its protein product is CATSRGGAGTRNEKLFF.

This rearrangement joins TRBV6-2 or TRBV6-3 to TRBJ2-7, with 8 positions matching TRBD2. The CDR3 spans 16 residues. Germline trimming cut 6 bases from V and 0 bases from J; bases unmatched to any gene: 10. Germline CDR1 MNHEY, CDR2 SVGEGT. The DNA for the CDR3 is TGTGCCAGCAGCAGGACCACTAGCGGTGTCTCCTACGAGCAGTACTTC. Amino acids: CASSRTTSGVSYEQYF.

The chain is built from TRBV19 and TRBJ2-1; 9 positions match TRBD2. CDR1 is LNHDA and CDR2 is SQIVND in the germline V gene (reference sequence). CDR3 length: 19 amino acids. The V segment lost 5 bases and the J segment 8 bases; nucleotides outside the gene matches: 22. The CDR3 loop is CASSARARIWTSVGDEQFF. CDR3 in DNA: TGTGCCAGTAGTGCCCGGGCACGGATTTGGACTAGCGTGGGGGATGAGCAGTTCTTC.

V usage is TRBV5-1 and J usage is TRBJ1-4; 7 positions agree with TRBD1. The CDR3 length is 16 residues. V was pared by 3 bases and J by 7 bases, with 12 bases of the junction left unmatched. Germline V gene lookup returns CDR1 SGHRS and CDR2 YFSETQ. The DNA for the CDR3 is TGCGCCAGCAGCTACACTCCGGACAGGCGAAGTGAAAAACTGTTTTTT. The encoded protein is CASSYTPDRRSEKLFF.

The V call is TRBV10-3, the J call TRBJ2-1; 7 nucleotides match TRBD2. J gave up 3 bases and V 8 bases, and 4 bases lay outside the gene matches. CDR1 is ENHRY and CDR2 is SYGVKD in the germline V gene. This CDR3 region has 13 residues. Here the CDR3 reads CAIVGLDYNEQFF. CDR3 DNA: TGTGCCATCGTTGGACTAGACTACAATGAGCAGTTCTTC.

The V and J genes are TRBV6-1 and TRBJ2-2, with D perhaps TRBD2 (5 bases). This CDR3 is 15 amino acids long. Per the germline V gene, CDR1 is MNHNS and CDR2 is SASEGT. V lost 1 base, J lost 0 bases, and 6 bases lay in between. Here the CDR3 reads CASSEGGANTGELFF. The CDR3 coding sequence is TGTGCCAGCAGTGAAGGGGGAGCGAACACCGGGGAGCTGTTTTTT.

This chain joins TRBV27 and TRBJ2-1; 9 nucleotides agree with TRBD2. Germline loops: CDR1 MNHEY, CDR2 SMNVEV (reference sequence). Germline trimming cut 3 bases from V and 8 bases from J; bases unmatched to any gene: 5. The CDR3 sequence is 14 residues long. The CDR3 here is CASSFGTSNHEQFF. As DNA, the CDR3 is TGTGCCAGCAGTTTTGGGACTAGCAACCATGAGCAGTTCTTC.